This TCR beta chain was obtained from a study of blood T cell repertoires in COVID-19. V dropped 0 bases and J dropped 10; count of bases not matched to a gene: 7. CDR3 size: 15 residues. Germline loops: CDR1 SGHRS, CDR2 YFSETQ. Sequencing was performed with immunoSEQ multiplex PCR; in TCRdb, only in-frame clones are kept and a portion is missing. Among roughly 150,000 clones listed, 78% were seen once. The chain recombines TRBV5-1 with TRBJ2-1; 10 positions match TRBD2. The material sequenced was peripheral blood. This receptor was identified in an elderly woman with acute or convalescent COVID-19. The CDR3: CASSLGLAGPLEQFF. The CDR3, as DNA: TGCGCCAGCAGCTTGGGACTAGCGGGCCCCTTGGAGCAGTTCTTC.